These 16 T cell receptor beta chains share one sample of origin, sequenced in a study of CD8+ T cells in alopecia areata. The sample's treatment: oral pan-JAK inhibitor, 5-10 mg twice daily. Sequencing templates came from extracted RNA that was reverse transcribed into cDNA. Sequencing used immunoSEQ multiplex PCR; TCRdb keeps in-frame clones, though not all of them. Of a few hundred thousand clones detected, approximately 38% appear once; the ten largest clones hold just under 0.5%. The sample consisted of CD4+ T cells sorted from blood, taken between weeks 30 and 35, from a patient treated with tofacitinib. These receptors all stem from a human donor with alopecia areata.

The CDR3 sequence is CSGYRGGTEAFF. As DNA, the CDR3 is TGCAGCGGGTACAGGGGGGGAACTGAAGCTTTCTTT. The rearrangement uses TRBV29-1 and TRBJ1-1, with 8 nucleotides matching TRBD1. Germline CDR1 and CDR2: SQVTM and ANQGSEA. This CDR3 spans 12 amino acids. J was trimmed by 5 bases and V by 7 bases; bases with no gene match: 6.

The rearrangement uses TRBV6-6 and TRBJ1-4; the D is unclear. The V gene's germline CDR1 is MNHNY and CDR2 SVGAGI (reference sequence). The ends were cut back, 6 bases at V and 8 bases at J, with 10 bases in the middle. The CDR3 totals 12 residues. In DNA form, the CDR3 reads TGTGCCAGCAGGGGAGGAGAAGAAAAACTGTTTTTT. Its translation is CASRGGEEKLFF.

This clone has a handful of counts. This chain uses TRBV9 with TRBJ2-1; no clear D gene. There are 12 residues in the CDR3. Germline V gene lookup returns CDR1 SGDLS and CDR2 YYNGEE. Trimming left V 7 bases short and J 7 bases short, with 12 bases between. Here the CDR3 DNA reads TGTGCCAGCCAAGGCCCTGCGAATGAGCAGTTCTTC. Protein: CASQGPANEQFF.

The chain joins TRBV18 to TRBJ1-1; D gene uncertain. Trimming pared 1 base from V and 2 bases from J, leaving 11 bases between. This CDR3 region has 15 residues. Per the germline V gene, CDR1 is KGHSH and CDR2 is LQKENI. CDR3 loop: CASSPLEGANTEAFF. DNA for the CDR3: TGTGCCAGCTCACCACTGGAGGGAGCAAACACTGAAGCTTTCTTT. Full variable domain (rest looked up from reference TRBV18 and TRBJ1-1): NAGVMQNPRHLVRRRGQEARLRCSPMKGHSHVYWYRQLPEEGLKFMVYLQKENIIDESGMPKERFSAEFPKEGPSILRIQQVVRGDSAAYFCASSPLEGANTEAFFGQGTRLTVV.

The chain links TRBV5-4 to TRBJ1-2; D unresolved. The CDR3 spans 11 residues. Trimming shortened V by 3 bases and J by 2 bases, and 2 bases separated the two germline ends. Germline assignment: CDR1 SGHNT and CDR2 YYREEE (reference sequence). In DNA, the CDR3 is TGTGCCAGCAGCTCCAACTATGGCTACACCTTC. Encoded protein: CASSSNYGYTF. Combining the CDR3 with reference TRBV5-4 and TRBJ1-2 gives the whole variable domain ETGVTQSPTHLIKTRGQQVTLRCSSQSGHNTVSWYQQALGQGPQFIFQYYREEENGRGNFPPRFSGLQFPNYSSELNVNALELDDSALYLCASSSNYGYTFGSGTRLTVV.

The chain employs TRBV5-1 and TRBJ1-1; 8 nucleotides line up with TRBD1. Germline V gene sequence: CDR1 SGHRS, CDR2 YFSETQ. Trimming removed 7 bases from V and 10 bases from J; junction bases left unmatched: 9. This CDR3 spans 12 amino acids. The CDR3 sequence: CASPDREFVAFF. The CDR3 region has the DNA TGCGCCAGCCCGGACAGGGAGTTTGTAGCTTTCTTT. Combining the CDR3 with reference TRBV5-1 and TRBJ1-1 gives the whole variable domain KAGVTQTPRYLIKTRGQQVTLSCSPISGHRSVSWYQQTPGQGLQFLFEYFSETQRNKGNFPGRFSGRQFSNSRSEMNVSTLELGDSALYLCASPDREFVAFFGQGTRLTVV.

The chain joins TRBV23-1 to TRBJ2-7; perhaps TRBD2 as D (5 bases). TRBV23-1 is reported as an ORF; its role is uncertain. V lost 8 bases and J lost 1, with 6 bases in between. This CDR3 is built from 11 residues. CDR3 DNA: TGCGCCAGCTGGGAGTCCTACGAGCAGTACTTC. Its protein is CASWESYEQYF.

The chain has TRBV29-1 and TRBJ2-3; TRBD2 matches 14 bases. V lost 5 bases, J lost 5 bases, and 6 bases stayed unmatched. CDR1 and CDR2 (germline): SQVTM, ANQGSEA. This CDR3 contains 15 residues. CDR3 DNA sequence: TGCAGCGTTCGAAGACTAGCGGGAGGGGTAGATACGCAGTATTTT. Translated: CSVRRLAGGVDTQYF.

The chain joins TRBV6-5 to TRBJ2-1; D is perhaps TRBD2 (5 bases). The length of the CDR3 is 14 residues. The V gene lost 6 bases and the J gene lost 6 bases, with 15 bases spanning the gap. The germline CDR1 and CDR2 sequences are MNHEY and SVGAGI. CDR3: CASSPRDGANEQFF. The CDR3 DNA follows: TGTGCCAGCAGCCCGAGGGATGGAGCCAATGAGCAGTTCTTC.

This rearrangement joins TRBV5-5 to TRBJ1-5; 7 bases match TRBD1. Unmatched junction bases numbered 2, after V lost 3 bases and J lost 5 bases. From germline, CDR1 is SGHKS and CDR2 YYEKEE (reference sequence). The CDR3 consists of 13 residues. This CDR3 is CASSSDRDQPQHF. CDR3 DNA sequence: TGTGCCAGCAGCTCTGACAGGGATCAGCCCCAGCATTTT.

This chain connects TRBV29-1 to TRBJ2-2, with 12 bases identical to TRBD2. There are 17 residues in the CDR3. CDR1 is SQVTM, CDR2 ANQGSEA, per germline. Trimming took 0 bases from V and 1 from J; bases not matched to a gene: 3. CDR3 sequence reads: CSVEEATSGRNTGELFF. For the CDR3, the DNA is TGCAGCGTTGAAGAGGCGACTAGCGGGAGGAACACCGGGGAGCTGTTTTTT.

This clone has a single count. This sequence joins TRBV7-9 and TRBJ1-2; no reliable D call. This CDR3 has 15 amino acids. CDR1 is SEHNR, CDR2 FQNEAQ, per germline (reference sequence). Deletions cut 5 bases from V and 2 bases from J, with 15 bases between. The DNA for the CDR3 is TGTGCCAGCAGCAGACGGGCGGCGGAAAACTATGGCTACACCTTC. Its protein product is CASSRRAAENYGYTF.

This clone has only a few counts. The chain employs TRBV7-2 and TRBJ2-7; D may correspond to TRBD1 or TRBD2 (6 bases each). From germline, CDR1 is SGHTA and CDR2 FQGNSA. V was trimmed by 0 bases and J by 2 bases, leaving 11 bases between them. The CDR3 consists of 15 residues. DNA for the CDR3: TGTGCCAGCAGCTTAGCCGGGGGCCCTCCCTACGAGCAGTACTTC. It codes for CASSLAGGPPYEQYF.

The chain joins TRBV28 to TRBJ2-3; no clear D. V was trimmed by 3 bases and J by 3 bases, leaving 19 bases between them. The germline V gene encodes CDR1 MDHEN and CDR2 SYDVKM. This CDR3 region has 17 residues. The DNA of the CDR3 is TGTGCCAGCAGTTTGTCAGTTAGGGAACGAGTTACAGATACGCAGTATTTT. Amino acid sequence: CASSLSVRERVTDTQYF.

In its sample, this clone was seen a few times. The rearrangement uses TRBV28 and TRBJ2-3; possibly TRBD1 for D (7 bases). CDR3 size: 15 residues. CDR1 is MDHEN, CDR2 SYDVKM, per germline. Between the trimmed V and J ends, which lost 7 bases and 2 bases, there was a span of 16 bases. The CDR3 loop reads CASTPTRGVTDTQYF. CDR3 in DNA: TGTGCCAGCACCCCCACCAGGGGGGTCACAGATACGCAGTATTTT. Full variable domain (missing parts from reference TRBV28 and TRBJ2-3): DVKVTQSSRYLVKRTGEKVFLECVQDMDHENMFWYRQDPGLGLRLIYFSYDVKMKEKGDIPEGYSVSREKKERFSLILESASTNQTSMYLCASTPTRGVTDTQYFGPGTRLTVL.

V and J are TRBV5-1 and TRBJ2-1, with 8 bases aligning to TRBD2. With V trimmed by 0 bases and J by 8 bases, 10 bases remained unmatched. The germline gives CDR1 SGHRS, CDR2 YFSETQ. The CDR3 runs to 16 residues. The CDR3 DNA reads TGCGCCAGCAGCTTGGGGCTAGCGGGTCGGACGGATGAGCAGTTCTTC. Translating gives CASSLGLAGRTDEQFF.